This T cell receptor beta chain appears in the sequencing data of a study of blood T cell repertoires in COVID-19. Background on the study: Nucleic acid was either cDNA or gDNA, and it came from T cells, B-cell-depleted T cells, or PBMCs.

As processed by the authors: Amplified reference gene primers provided the basis for estimating nucleated cell counts. Profiling relied on immunoSEQ multiplex PCR, and the TCRdb table lists in-frame clones only, not all of them. V and J calls and clone size are given by that table; D and trimming were obtained from the DNA. This sample has some 150,000 clones, with more than 75% found just once. This clone appeared a few times. Trimming pared 2 bases from V and 8 bases from J, leaving 12 bases between. From germline, CDR1 is LNHDA and CDR2 SQIVND (reference sequence). There are 13 residues in the CDR3.

This sequence was found in a man aged 50-60 years who had recovered from COVID-19. What was sequenced was peripheral blood. The chain is built from TRBV19 and TRBJ1-2; possibly TRBD1 for D (6 bases). The CDR3 loop is CASSIYRDRGYTF. The CDR3, as DNA: TGTGCCAGTAGTATATACAGGGACCGCGGCTACACCTTC.